Below are 2 T cell receptor beta chains sequenced from a single sample in a study of cytomegalovirus exposure and HLA in healthy donors (dated by TCRdb to 2015 to 2018). Library preparation was by the immunoSEQ multiplex PCR assay. The multiplex PCR relied on a mix of 60 forward primers for TCR Vbeta segments and 13 reverse primers for TCR Jbeta segments. In its TCRdb copy, this immuneACCESS table keeps in-frame sequences only and misses some clones. Where compared with another copy, unresolved V genes explain less than half of these, and the others have no known cause. For this sample the table gives around 140,000 clones, of which roughly 8.8% were detected only once. Jointly, the top ten make up about 7.5% of the sample. Sequencing was performed on PBMCs. These receptors were obtained from a woman aged 35 to 49 in good health and CMV-seropositive.

The chain carries TRBV5-1 and TRBJ1-2; D is possibly TRBD1 (5 bases). In germline, CDR1 is SGHRS, CDR2 YFSETQ. V gave up 0 bases and J gave up 1 base, with 7 bases separating them. The CDR3 covers 14 residues. The CDR3 sequence is CASSLGQSNYGYTF. DNA for the CDR3: TGCGCCAGCAGCTTGGGACAGAGTAACTATGGCTACACCTTC. Combining the CDR3 with reference TRBV5-1 and TRBJ1-2 gives the whole variable domain KAGVTQTPRYLIKTRGQQVTLSCSPISGHRSVSWYQQTPGQGLQFLFEYFSETQRNKGNFPGRFSGRQFSNSRSEMNVSTLELGDSALYLCASSLGQSNYGYTFGSGTRLTVV.

This clone was observed a few times. The chain uses TRBV7-6 and TRBJ2-5; perhaps TRBD1 as D (6 bases). This CDR3 has 14 residues. Germline V gene sequence: CDR1 SGHVS, CDR2 FNYEAQ. With 6 bases removed from V and 2 bases from J, the gap between germline ends came to 13 bases. The CDR3 nucleotides are TGTGCCAGCAGTACGCCTACAGGGCAAGAGACCCAGTACTTC. Translating it yields CASSTPTGQETQYF.